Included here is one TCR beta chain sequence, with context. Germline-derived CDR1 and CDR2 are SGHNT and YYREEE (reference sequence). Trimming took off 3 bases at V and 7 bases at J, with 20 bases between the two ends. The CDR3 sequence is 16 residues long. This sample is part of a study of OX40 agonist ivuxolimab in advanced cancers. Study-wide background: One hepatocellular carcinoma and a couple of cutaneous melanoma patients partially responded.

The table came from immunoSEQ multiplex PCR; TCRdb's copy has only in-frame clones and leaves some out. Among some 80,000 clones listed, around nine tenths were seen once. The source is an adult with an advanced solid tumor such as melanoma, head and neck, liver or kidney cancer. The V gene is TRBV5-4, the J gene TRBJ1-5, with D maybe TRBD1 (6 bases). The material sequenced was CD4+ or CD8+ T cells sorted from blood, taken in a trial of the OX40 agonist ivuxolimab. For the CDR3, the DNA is TGTGCCAGCAGCTATGGCGGCAGGGGAAGCGGGCAGCCCCAGCATTTT. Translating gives CASSYGGRGSGQPQHF.